Listed here are 9 T cell receptor beta chains from one sample, sequenced in a study of blood T cell repertoires in COVID-19. Generated by immunoSEQ multiplex PCR, the TCRdb table keeps only in-frame clones and is missing some. The table has about 120,000 clones, 75% to 85% seen once. Input material: peripheral blood. Source of these receptors: a woman over 75 with acute or convalescent COVID-19.

V usage is TRBV19 and J usage is TRBJ1-2; 11 bases are a match to TRBD1. V trimming: 7 bases; J trimming: 2 bases; junction bases outside the gene matches: 21. Germline V gene lookup returns CDR1 LNHDA and CDR2 SQIVND (reference sequence). This CDR3 is built from 20 residues. The CDR3 DNA reads as TGTGCCAGTAATCCTTTTCCGGGACAGGGGGTCAGGTCGGGGAACTATGGCTACACCTTC. As protein: CASNPFPGQGVRSGNYGYTF. The full variable domain, with the rest looked up from reference TRBV19 and TRBJ1-2, is DGGITQSPKYLFRKEGQNVTLSCEQNLNHDAMYWYRQDPGQGLRLIYYSQIVNDFQKGDIAEGYSVSREKKESFPLTVTSAQKNPTAFYLCASNPFPGQGVRSGNYGYTFGSGTRLTVV.

The chain carries TRBV29-1 and TRBJ1-2, with D hard to call. Per the germline V gene, CDR1 is SQVTM and CDR2 is ANQGSEA. The CDR3 runs 11 residues. V was cut by 7 bases and J by 6 bases, with 12 bases left in between. This CDR3 reads CSALGGDGYTF. The CDR3 DNA is TGCAGCGCCCTGGGAGGCGATGGCTACACCTTC.

The genes are TRBV30 and TRBJ1-2, with a weak D call TRBD1 (5 bases). Between the trimmed V and J ends, which lost 2 bases and 2 bases, there was a span of 15 bases. There are 15 residues in the CDR3. Germline values: CDR1 GTSNPN, CDR2 SVGIG (reference sequence). Here the CDR3 DNA reads TGTGCCTGGAGTAGGAGGGACGGTCTAAACTATGGCTACACCTTC. Amino acids: CAWSRRDGLNYGYTF.

The chain has TRBV2 and TRBJ2-1, with TRBD2 identical over 12 bases. This CDR3 has 16 amino acids. Trimming cost V 5 bases and J 9 bases; bases outside gene matches: 11. CDR1 is SNHLY, CDR2 FYNNEI, per germline. Here the CDR3 reads CASSPRLAGELIEQFF. The CDR3 DNA sequence: TGTGCCAGCAGTCCTCGACTAGCGGGAGAACTTATTGAGCAGTTCTTC.

The J gene is TRBJ2-7, the V gene TRBV14, with D maybe TRBD2 (6 bases). Looked up from germline, CDR1 is SGHDN and CDR2 is FVKESK. Trimming stripped 0 bases from V and 10 bases from J, with 13 bases between. The CDR3 runs to 13 residues. The DNA of the CDR3 is TGTGCCAGCAGCCAAGAAGGTGGGGGGTCACAGTACTTC. Translation gives CASSQEGGGSQYF.

The chain carries TRBV15 and TRBJ2-2; D is unresolved. V dropped 1 base and J dropped 3 bases, with 3 bases sitting between them. CDR1 is LNHNV and CDR2 is YYDKDF in the germline V gene (reference sequence). The CDR3 spans 13 residues. CDR3 protein: CATSRVDTGELFF. The CDR3 DNA sequence: TGTGCCACCAGCAGAGTAGACACCGGGGAGCTGTTTTTT.

Here the CDR3 reads CASSSRRGRDEAFF. As DNA, the CDR3 is TGTGCCAGCAGTAGCAGGAGGGGGCGAGATGAAGCTTTCTTT. This sequence joins TRBV6-5 and TRBJ1-1, with TRBD1 identical over 7 bases. Germline V gene data show CDR1 as MNHEY and CDR2 as SVGAGI. After removal of 5 bases from V and 7 bases from J, the junction contained 10 bases not matched to a gene. The CDR3 contains 14 residues.

This rearrangement joins TRBV6-5 to TRBJ1-1; 7 bases fit TRBD1. CDR3 size: 12 residues. Per the germline V gene, CDR1 is MNHEY and CDR2 is SVGAGI. J was trimmed by 6 bases and V by 6 bases; bases with no gene match: 4. The CDR3 nucleotides are TGTGCCAGCAGAAGTACAGGGGCTGAAGCTTTCTTT. Its protein is CASRSTGAEAFF.

V gene TRBV6-5 combines with J gene TRBJ2-7; D is possibly TRBD2 (5 bases). Trimming removed 0 bases at V and 5 bases at J, with 11 bases between. Germline V lookup: CDR1 MNHEY, CDR2 SVGAGI. This CDR3 contains 14 residues. CDR3 in amino acids: CASSYSLAIHEQYF. The CDR3 nucleotides are TGTGCCAGCAGTTACTCTTTAGCGATCCACGAGCAGTACTTC.